Here is one TCR beta chain with its context. Its antigen remains unidentified. The CDR3 runs 16 residues. Germline V CDR1 and CDR2: LNHDA, SQIVND (reference sequence). The V gene lost 5 bases and the J gene lost 1 base, with 15 bases spanning the gap. Per the original data handling: ImmunoSEQ output held junction-only sequences without quality scores, so filtering differed. Data came from immunoSEQ multiplex PCR; TCRdb stores just in-frame clones and leaves some out. V and J calls and clone size are given by that table; D and trimming were obtained from the DNA. Of more than 2,000,000 clones in the sample, approximately 93% are singletons; the top ten hold roughly 0.36%. This entry comes from a study of shared clonotypes between healthy human individuals. Study findings and constraints: The rarefaction results pointed to incomplete sorted-subset sequencing despite large depth.

Sample: naive CD4+ T cells from PBMCs. Subset reported: CD45RA+ positively selected. The receptor comes from a man between 18 and 35 years old in good health. Some clones in this sample may be carry-over from other donors' samples. The rearrangement joins TRBV19 to TRBJ1-5, with a weak D call TRBD1 (6 bases). The CDR3 DNA is TGTGCCAGTAGTCTACAGGGCTACCTAAGCAATCAGCCCCAGCATTTT. This encodes CASSLQGYLSNQPQHF. Full variable domain (outside the CDR3, taken from reference TRBV19 and TRBJ1-5): DGGITQSPKYLFRKEGQNVTLSCEQNLNHDAMYWYRQDPGQGLRLIYYSQIVNDFQKGDIAEGYSVSREKKESFPLTVTSAQKNPTAFYLCASSLQGYLSNQPQHFGDGTRLSIL.